Presented here are 27 T cell receptor beta chains from one specimen sequenced in a study of blood T cell repertoires in COVID-19. Sequenced by immunoSEQ multiplex PCR; TCRdb stores in-frame clones only, minus some. The sample includes under 200,000 clones, about 85% seen only once; the top ten take approximately 5%. Sequencing was done on a sample of peripheral blood. Every receptor here comes from a woman older than 75 with acute or convalescent COVID-19.

The genes are TRBV11-3 and TRBJ1-6; D gene uncertain. The CDR3 has 13 residues. Germline V CDR1 and CDR2: SGHNT, YENEEA. The V gene lost 0 bases and the J gene lost 10 bases, with 7 bases spanning the gap. The CDR3 bases are TGTGCCAGCAGCTTAGATAGCGGATCACCCCTCCACTTT. Its protein is CASSLDSGSPLHF.

This chain uses TRBV3-1 (or the pseudogene TRBV3-2) with TRBJ2-5, with 10 nucleotides matching TRBD2. This CDR3 region has 15 residues. Germline V gene lookup returns CDR1 LGHDT and CDR2 YNNKEL (reference sequence). The trim removed 4 bases at V and 2 bases at J, leaving 4 bases unmatched. CDR3: CASSRGLAVQETQYF. CDR3 nucleotides: TGTGCCAGCAGCCGAGGACTAGCGGTTCAAGAGACCCAGTACTTC.

The chain couples TRBV18 to TRBJ2-2, with D maybe TRBD2 (5 bases). From germline, CDR1 is KGHSH and CDR2 LQKENI. V was cut by 2 bases and J by 5 bases, with 6 bases left in between. The CDR3 extends over 13 amino acids. CDR3 loop: CASSPSGTGELFF. For the CDR3, the DNA is TGTGCCAGCTCACCATCGGGGACCGGGGAGCTGTTTTTT.

CDR3 DNA sequence: TGTGCCAGCGCGTTGAGCTCTGGAAACACCATATATTTT. Translating it yields CASALSSGNTIYF. This chain joins TRBV6-5 and TRBJ1-3; D remains ambiguous. The CDR3 has 13 amino acids. The germline V gene encodes CDR1 MNHEY and CDR2 SVGAGI. V shed 8 bases and J shed 0 bases, with 8 bases lying between them.

The chain combines TRBV13 with TRBJ2-2, with 7 positions matching TRBD2. This CDR3 contains 15 residues. CDR1 is PRHDT, CDR2 FYEKMQ, per germline (reference sequence). V was clipped by 6 bases and J by 0 bases; unmatched bases: 4. The CDR3 sequence is CASRAGLPNTGELFF. The CDR3 coding sequence is TGTGCCAGCAGGGCGGGACTACCGAACACCGGGGAGCTGTTTTTT.

The chain carries TRBV7-9 and TRBJ1-1; no clear D. Germline V gene sequence: CDR1 SEHNR, CDR2 FQNEAQ (reference sequence). There are 16 residues in the CDR3. Trimming cost V 5 bases and J 2 bases, with 18 bases left between them. CDR3 amino acids: CASSLQAAEINTEAFF. In nucleotides, the CDR3 is TGTGCCAGCAGCCTCCAAGCGGCGGAAATTAACACTGAAGCTTTCTTT.

The chain combines TRBV4-2 with TRBJ2-2, with D uncertain. Per germline, CDR1 LGHNA and CDR2 YNFKEQ. This CDR3 comprises 15 residues. The V end lost 0 bases, the J end lost 1 base, and 6 bases lay between the germline ends. The CDR3 region has the DNA TGTGCCAGCAGCCAAGATCCAGGGAACACCGGGGAGCTGTTTTTT. Protein sequence: CASSQDPGNTGELFF.

J is TRBJ2-5 and V is TRBV2, with D possibly TRBD1 on 7 matching bases. CDR1 and CDR2 from the germline V gene are SNHLY and FYNNEI. Trimming removed 6 bases at V and 5 bases at J, with 13 bases between. The CDR3 is made up of 13 amino acids. The CDR3 region is CASREGAWETQYF. CDR3 DNA: TGTGCCAGCAGGGAGGGGGCGTGGGAGACCCAGTACTTC. Based on the CDR3 plus reference TRBV2 and TRBJ2-5, the full variable domain is EPEVTQTPSHQVTQMGQEVILRCVPISNHLYFYWYRQILGQKVEFLVSFYNNEISEKSEIFDDQFSVERPDGSNFTLKIRSTKLEDSAMYFCASREGAWETQYFGPGTRLLVL.

The rearrangement links TRBV6-1 to TRBJ2-2, with D maybe TRBD2 (6 bases). The CDR3 runs to 13 residues. Germline CDR1 is MNHNS and CDR2 is SASEGT. V was cut by 1 base and J by 8 bases, with 8 bases left in between. Here the CDR3 reads CASSEVGGGELFF. Written as DNA, the CDR3 is TGTGCCAGCAGTGAAGTGGGGGGAGGGGAGCTGTTTTTT.

The rearrangement uses TRBV7-2 and TRBJ2-7, with 14 bases that match TRBD2. The junction had 7 bases not matched to a gene; V was cut back by 5 bases and J by 1 base. Germline lookup yields CDR1 SGHTA and CDR2 FQGNSA. The CDR3 covers 17 residues. The CDR3 sequence is CASSTGTSGSFSYEQYF. The CDR3 bases are TGTGCCAGCAGCACCGGGACTAGCGGGAGTTTTTCCTACGAGCAGTACTTC.

In its sample, this clone was seen once. The chain has TRBV6-5 and TRBJ1-3, with 8 nucleotides matching TRBD1. The V gene end was trimmed by 2 bases and the J gene end by 5 bases; junction bases not matched to a gene: 2. Per the germline V gene, CDR1 is MNHEY and CDR2 is SVGAGI. The CDR3 extends over 14 amino acids. CDR3 sequence (DNA): TGTGCCAGCAGTTACGACAGGGGAAGAAACACCATATATTTT. Translated, it gives CASSYDRGRNTIYF.

V usage is TRBV7-3 and J usage is TRBJ1-1; 7 nucleotides align to TRBD1. This CDR3 is 15 amino acids long. V shed 2 bases and J 2 bases; nucleotides not matched to a gene: 5. From germline, CDR1 is SGHTA and CDR2 FQGTGA. DNA for the CDR3: TGTGCCAGCAGCTTATCGGGACAGAGAAACACTGAAGCTTTCTTT. Its translation: CASSLSGQRNTEAFF. The entire variable domain, with the rest obtained from reference TRBV7-3 and TRBJ1-1, is as follows: GAGVSQTPSNKVTEKGKYVELRCDPISGHTALYWYRQSLGQGPEFLIYFQGTGAADDSGLPNDRFFAVRPEGSVSTLKIQRTERGDSAVYLCASSLSGQRNTEAFFGQGTRLTVV.

This clone was recorded only once. This chain joins TRBV5-1 and TRBJ2-1; 8 positions match TRBD2. The CDR3 covers 19 residues. CDR1 SGHRS and CDR2 YFSETQ come from the germline V gene. J was trimmed by 0 bases and V by 2 bases; bases with no gene match: 13. The chain's CDR3 is CASSLWGLAGTVSYNEQFF. Here the CDR3 DNA reads TGCGCCAGCAGCTTATGGGGGCTAGCGGGTACTGTCTCCTACAATGAGCAGTTCTTC. Combining the CDR3 with reference TRBV5-1 and TRBJ2-1 gives the whole variable domain KAGVTQTPRYLIKTRGQQVTLSCSPISGHRSVSWYQQTPGQGLQFLFEYFSETQRNKGNFPGRFSGRQFSNSRSEMNVSTLELGDSALYLCASSLWGLAGTVSYNEQFFGPGTRLTVL.

The genes are TRBV5-4 and TRBJ1-2, with TRBD1 matching over 7 bases. The germline gives CDR1 SGHNT, CDR2 YYREEE (reference sequence). CDR3 length: 18 amino acids. V trimming: 5 bases; J trimming: 0 bases; junction bases outside the gene matches: 16. CDR3 coding DNA: TGTGCCAGCAGACCACCTGTGGCCCCCGGGACAGCTAACTATGGCTACACCTTC. This gives the protein CASRPPVAPGTANYGYTF.

The chain links TRBV11-3 to TRBJ1-5; D is ambiguous. The CDR3 spans 18 residues. The V gene's germline CDR1 is SGHNT and CDR2 YENEEA. Trimming left V 5 bases short and J 0 bases short, with 20 bases between. CDR3 in amino acids: CASSPGSRNPYSNQPQHF. The CDR3 DNA is TGTGCCAGCAGCCCAGGCTCCAGGAACCCCTATAGCAATCAGCCCCAGCATTTT. Drawing the rest from reference TRBV11-3 and TRBJ1-5, the complete variable domain is EAGVVQSPRYKIIEKKQPVAFWCNPISGHNTLYWYLQNLGQGPELLIRYENEEAVDDSQLPKDRFSAERLKGVDSTLKIQPAELGDSAVYLCASSPGSRNPYSNQPQHFGDGTRLSIL.

The chain links TRBV30 to TRBJ2-3; no firm D call. The germline V gene encodes CDR1 GTSNPN and CDR2 SVGIG (reference sequence). CDR3 length: 13 residues. Trimming pared 3 bases from V and 4 bases from J, leaving 11 bases between. This CDR3 reads CAWSTGESDTQYF. In DNA, the CDR3 is TGTGCCTGGAGCACCGGAGAGTCAGATACGCAGTATTTT.

V is TRBV7-6 and J is TRBJ2-5; D perhaps matches TRBD1 (6 bases). This CDR3 is built from 19 residues. CDR1 and CDR2 (germline): SGHVS, FNYEAQ. V dropped 4 bases and J dropped 4 bases, with 28 bases sitting between them. In DNA, the CDR3 is TGTGCCAGCAGCTCCGGTATCCCCAATATCGGGACACCGAGAGAGACCCAGTACTTC. The encoded protein is CASSSGIPNIGTPRETQYF.

V is TRBV5-1 and J is TRBJ2-5, with 7 bases fitting TRBD2. The germline V gene encodes CDR1 SGHRS and CDR2 YFSETQ. This CDR3 comprises 15 residues. Losses at the gene ends were 1 base for V and 1 base for J; bases not matched to a gene: 4. CDR3 DNA: TGCGCCAGCAGCTTGTGGGGGGGACTCCAAGAGACCCAGTACTTC. This codes for CASSLWGGLQETQYF.

The chain is built from TRBV5-1 and TRBJ1-2, with unresolved D. Germline lookup yields CDR1 SGHRS and CDR2 YFSETQ. V was pared by 4 bases and J by 3 bases, with 13 bases between. The CDR3 extends over 14 amino acids. CDR3 amino acids: CASSPVLVDYGYTF. The CDR3 coding sequence is TGCGCCAGCAGCCCGGTCCTGGTGGACTATGGCTACACCTTC.

CDR3: CASSPVGRGLETQYF. DNA of the CDR3: TGTGCCAGCAGCCCGGTTGGCAGGGGGCTAGAGACCCAGTACTTC. V gene TRBV6-5 combines with J gene TRBJ2-5; the match to TRBD1 covers 8 bases. The ends lost 6 bases at V and 4 bases at J; junction bases unmatched: 10. This CDR3 has 15 amino acids. Germline CDR1 is MNHEY and CDR2 is SVGAGI.

The V and J genes are TRBV18 and TRBJ1-6; TRBD1 agrees at 7 bases. The CDR3 spans 18 residues. Looked up from germline, CDR1 is KGHSH and CDR2 is LQKENI. Trimming cost V 1 base and J 9 bases; bases outside gene matches: 15. The CDR3 loop reads CASSPRVLGQAISSPLHF. The CDR3 nucleotides read TGTGCCAGCTCACCACGTGTTCTAGGACAGGCAATTTCTTCACCCCTCCACTTT.

Comment on this clone: Within the sample, other DNA sequences also encode this same CDR3. The chain combines TRBV12-3 or TRBV12-4 with TRBJ1-1; no reliable D call. V was shortened by 3 bases and J by 2 bases, with 4 bases between the two germline ends. The CDR3 spans 12 residues. CDR3 sequence (DNA): TGTGCCAGCAGTTTCTCCAACACTGAAGCTTTCTTT. Its protein product is CASSFSNTEAFF.

The gene calls are TRBV28 and TRBJ2-1; D uncertain. The CDR3 totals 14 residues. V was shortened by 3 bases and J by 1 base, with 7 bases between the two germline ends. Per germline, CDR1 MDHEN and CDR2 SYDVKM. DNA of the CDR3: TGTGCCAGCAGTTTGCAACAATCCTACAATGAGCAGTTCTTC. It encodes CASSLQQSYNEQFF. The whole variable domain, filled in from reference TRBV28 and TRBJ2-1, reads DVKVTQSSRYLVKRTGEKVFLECVQDMDHENMFWYRQDPGLGLRLIYFSYDVKMKEKGDIPEGYSVSREKKERFSLILESASTNQTSMYLCASSLQQSYNEQFFGPGTRLTVL.

This sequence joins TRBV29-1 and TRBJ2-3, with a weak D call TRBD1 (6 bases). The CDR3 is 15 amino acids. Germline loops: CDR1 SQVTM, CDR2 ANQGSEA. V lost 2 bases to trimming and J lost 0 bases, with 12 bases between them. The CDR3 loop reads CSVEMLGASTDTQYF. CDR3 coding DNA: TGCAGCGTTGAAATGTTGGGGGCTAGCACAGATACGCAGTATTTT.

The chain has TRBV27 and TRBJ2-7; no reliable D call. The length of the CDR3 is 13 residues. The germline V gene has CDR1 MNHEY and CDR2 SMNVEV (reference sequence). With 4 bases removed from V and 7 bases from J, the gap between germline ends came to 14 bases. The CDR3 loop reads CASSSHITSEQYF. As DNA, the CDR3 is TGTGCCAGCAGTTCCCACATCACATCTGAGCAGTACTTC.

V and J are TRBV5-5 and TRBJ2-7, with 14 positions matching TRBD2. Germline V gene data show CDR1 as SGHKS and CDR2 as YYEKEE (reference sequence). The CDR3 runs 17 residues. The V gene end was trimmed by 0 bases and the J gene end by 0 bases; junction bases not matched to a gene: 2. CDR3 amino acids: CASSLGLAGGYSYEQYF. The DNA for the CDR3 is TGTGCCAGCAGCTTGGGACTAGCGGGAGGGTACTCCTACGAGCAGTACTTC.

This clone appeared a few times. The rearrangement uses TRBV7-2 and TRBJ2-7, with D possibly matching TRBD1 (7 bases). The germline V and J ends were trimmed by 5 bases and 2 bases, with 16 bases remaining between them. The CDR3 sequence is 15 residues long. Germline V gene sequence: CDR1 SGHTA, CDR2 FQGNSA. The CDR3 reads CASSPRQGGPYEQYF. CDR3 sequence (DNA): TGTGCCAGCAGCCCCCGGCAGGGGGGACCCTACGAGCAGTACTTC.